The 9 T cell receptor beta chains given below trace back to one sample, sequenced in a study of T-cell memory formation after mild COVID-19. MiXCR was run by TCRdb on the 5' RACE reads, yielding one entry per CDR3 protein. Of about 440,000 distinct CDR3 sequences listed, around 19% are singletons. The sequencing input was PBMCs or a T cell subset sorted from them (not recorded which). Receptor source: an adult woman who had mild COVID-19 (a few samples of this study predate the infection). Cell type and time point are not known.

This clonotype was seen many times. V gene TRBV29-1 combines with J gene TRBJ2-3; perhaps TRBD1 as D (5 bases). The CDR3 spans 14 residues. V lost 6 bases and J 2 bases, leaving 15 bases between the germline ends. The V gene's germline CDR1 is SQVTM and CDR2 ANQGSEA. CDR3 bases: TGCAGCGTGGCCGGACATAGTAACACAGATACGCAGTATTTT. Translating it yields CSVAGHSNTDTQYF.

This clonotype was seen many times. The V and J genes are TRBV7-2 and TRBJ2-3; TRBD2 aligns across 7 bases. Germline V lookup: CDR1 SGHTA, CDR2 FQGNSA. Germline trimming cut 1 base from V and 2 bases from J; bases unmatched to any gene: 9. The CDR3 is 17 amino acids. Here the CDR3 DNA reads TGTGCCAGCAGCTTAGGCGTTGACGGGGGGACCACAGATACGCAGTATTTT. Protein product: CASSLGVDGGTTDTQYF.

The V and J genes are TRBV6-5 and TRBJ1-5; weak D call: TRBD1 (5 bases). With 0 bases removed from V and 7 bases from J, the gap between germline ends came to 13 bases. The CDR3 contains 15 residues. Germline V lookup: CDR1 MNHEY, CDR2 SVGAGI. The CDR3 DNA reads TGTGCCAGCAGTTACTCGGGCAGGGTAGAGCAGCCCCAGCATTTT. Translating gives CASSYSGRVEQPQHF.

In DNA form, the CDR3 reads TGCGCCAGCAGCCAAGATCTAGGGGGATCTGGAAACACCATATATTTT. Translated: CASSQDLGGSGNTIYF. The chain combines TRBV4-1 with TRBJ1-3, with D tentatively TRBD1 (6 bases). Germline-derived CDR1 and CDR2 are MGHRA and YSYEKL. Trimming removed 0 bases from V and 1 base from J, with 10 bases in between. The CDR3 totals 16 residues.

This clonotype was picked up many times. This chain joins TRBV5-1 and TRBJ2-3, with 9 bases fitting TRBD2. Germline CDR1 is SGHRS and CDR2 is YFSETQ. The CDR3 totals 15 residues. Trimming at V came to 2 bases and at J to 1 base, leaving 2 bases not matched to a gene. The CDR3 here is CASSFSGGRTDTQYF. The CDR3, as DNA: TGCGCCAGCAGCTTTAGCGGGGGTCGCACAGATACGCAGTATTTT.

The CDR3 DNA reads TGTGCCAGTATGCAGGACAGAACCACTGAAGCTTTCTTT. Translated, it gives CASMQDRTTEAFF. This chain connects TRBV19 to TRBJ1-1, with a weak D call TRBD1 (6 bases). CDR3 length equals 13 residues. V was shortened by 7 bases and J by 4 bases, with 13 bases between the two germline ends. The germline V gene encodes CDR1 LNHDA and CDR2 SQIVND (reference sequence).

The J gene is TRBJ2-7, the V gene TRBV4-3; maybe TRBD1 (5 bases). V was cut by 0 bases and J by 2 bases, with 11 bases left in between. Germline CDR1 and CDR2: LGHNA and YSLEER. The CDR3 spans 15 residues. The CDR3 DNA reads TGCGCCAGCAGCCAAGATTTAGGGGCAACCTACGAGCAGTACTTC. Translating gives CASSQDLGATYEQYF.

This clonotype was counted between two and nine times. The CDR3 loop reads CSVEDWGSSYGYTF. Written as DNA, the CDR3 is TGCAGCGTTGAAGATTGGGGTTCCAGCTATGGCTACACCTTC. The chain is built from TRBV29-1 and TRBJ1-2; D unclear. CDR1 is SQVTM, CDR2 ANQGSEA, per germline. V dropped 0 bases and J dropped 4 bases, with 12 bases sitting between them. CDR3 length equals 14 residues.

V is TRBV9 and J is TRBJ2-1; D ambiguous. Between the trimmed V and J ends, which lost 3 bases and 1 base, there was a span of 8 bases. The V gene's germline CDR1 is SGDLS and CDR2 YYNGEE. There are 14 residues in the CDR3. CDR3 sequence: CASSAARSYNEQFF. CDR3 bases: TGTGCCAGCAGCGCCGCGAGGTCCTACAATGAGCAGTTCTTC.